One and the same sample provided the 30 T cell receptor beta chains below, sequenced in a study of OX40 agonist ivuxolimab in advanced cancers. Measured with immunoSEQ multiplex PCR; TCRdb has only the in-frame clones, and not every one. This sample has tens of thousands of clones; 75% to 85% occur once, and the top ten carry around a fifth. This specimen was CD4+ or CD8+ T cells sorted from blood, taken in a trial of the OX40 agonist ivuxolimab. These receptors originate from an adult with an advanced solid tumor such as melanoma, head and neck, liver or kidney cancer.

In this sample, this clone turned up once. The rearrangement uses TRBV25-1 and TRBJ1-1; possibly TRBD1 for D (5 bases). Per germline, CDR1 MGHDK and CDR2 SYGVNS. V was trimmed by 4 bases and J by 5 bases, leaving 14 bases between them. This CDR3 region has 14 residues. This CDR3 is CASSGRSRGTEAFF. The CDR3 bases are TGTGCCAGCAGTGGGCGGAGTCGGGGGACTGAAGCTTTCTTT.

This chain uses TRBV7-6 with TRBJ2-7, with D perhaps being TRBD1 or TRBD2 (7 bases each). Germline V lookup: CDR1 SGHVS, CDR2 FNYEAQ. The CDR3 consists of 16 residues. V dropped 5 bases and J dropped 0 bases, with 17 bases sitting between them. This chain's CDR3 is CASSQGGGGSSYEQYF. The DNA for the CDR3 is TGTGCCAGCAGCCAGGGGGGCGGGGGAAGCTCCTACGAGCAGTACTTC.

This chain joins TRBV19 and TRBJ1-5, with 7 bases lining up with TRBD1. This CDR3 contains 14 residues. V lost 2 bases and J lost 6; bases outside the gene matches: 4. Germline CDR1 is LNHDA and CDR2 is SQIVND (reference sequence). The DNA of the CDR3 is TGTGCCAGTAGTATACAACAGGGGAGTCAGCCCCAGCATTTT. Translation gives CASSIQQGSQPQHF.

V gene TRBV28 combines with J gene TRBJ1-5; D gene ambiguous. The CDR3 is 16 residues long. Trimming took 1 base from V and 1 from J, leaving 11 bases between them. Per the germline V gene, CDR1 is MDHEN and CDR2 is SYDVKM. CDR3 coding DNA: TGTGCCAGCAGTTTATTACTATCACGGAGCAATCAGCCCCAGCATTTT. Translated: CASSLLLSRSNQPQHF.

This clone was picked up a small number of times. This sequence joins TRBV10-3 and TRBJ2-3; 11 nucleotides line up with TRBD1. CDR3 size: 16 residues. V lost 5 bases and J lost 2; bases outside the gene matches: 6. CDR1 and CDR2 from the germline V gene are ENHRY and SYGVKD. The CDR3 spells CAISTGQGAITDTQYF. DNA for the CDR3: TGTGCCATCAGTACCGGACAGGGGGCGATCACAGATACGCAGTATTTT.

The chain links TRBV7-3 to TRBJ2-2; D is undetermined. The CDR3 spans 13 residues. Trimming pared 5 bases from V and 6 bases from J, leaving 10 bases between. CDR1 SGHTA and CDR2 FQGTGA come from the germline V gene. The CDR3 sequence is CASSRGRPGELFF. The CDR3 DNA reads as TGTGCCAGCAGCCGCGGAAGACCCGGGGAGCTGTTTTTT.

This clone was detected only a few times. The chain combines TRBV28 with TRBJ1-6; D not resolved. The CDR3 spans 14 residues. V lost 9 bases to trimming and J lost 2 bases, with 11 bases between them. From germline, CDR1 is MDHEN and CDR2 SYDVKM. CDR3 region: CASFSVAYNSPLHF. The CDR3, as DNA: TGTGCCAGTTTCTCGGTAGCCTATAATTCACCCCTCCACTTT.

As concerns this clone: The junction shows a germline mismatch at one end, possibly a read error. Other DNA sequences within the sample encode an identical CDR3. The chain carries TRBV5-1 and TRBJ2-1; D is unclear. The CDR3 has 14 amino acids. The germline gives CDR1 SGHRS, CDR2 YFSETQ. The CDR3 region has the DNA TGTGCCAGCAGCTTGGTTAGTAGCCACAATGAGCAGTTCTTC. Translation gives CASSLVSSHNEQFF. Complete variable domain (other parts from reference TRBV5-1 and TRBJ2-1): KAGVTQTPRYLIKTRGQQVTLSCSPISGHRSVSWYQQTPGQGLQFLFEYFSETQRNKGNFPGRFSGRQFSNSRSEMNVSTLELGDSALYLCASSLVSSHNEQFFGPGTRLTVL.

The chain joins TRBV21-1 to TRBJ2-2; TRBD1, as called in the table, went unchecked against the DNA. TRBV21-1 is an annotated pseudogene. This CDR3 is built from 20 residues. The CDR3 here is CASSTWVRDRGNSLAGELFF. DNA for the CDR3: TGTGCCAGCAGCACCTGGGTTAGGGACAGGGGGAATTCGTTGGCCGGGGAGCTGTTTTTT.

The CDR3 bases are TGTGCCAGCAGCTGGGCAGATACGCAGTATTTT. This codes for CASSWADTQYF. The chain couples TRBV11-1 to TRBJ2-3; no definite D call. CDR1 and CDR2 (germline): SGHAT, FQDESV (reference sequence). This CDR3 spans 11 amino acids. The V gene lost 4 bases and the J gene lost 4 bases, with 3 bases spanning the gap.

This clone was observed a few times. The chain has TRBV5-4 and TRBJ1-2; possible D gene TRBD1, 5 bases. V lost 0 bases, J lost 1 base, and 10 bases lay in between. This CDR3 has 15 residues. Germline assignment: CDR1 SGHNT and CDR2 YYREEE (reference sequence). The CDR3 loop reads CASSLDGTVNYGYTF. The CDR3 nucleotides read TGTGCCAGCAGCTTGGACGGGACGGTTAACTATGGCTACACCTTC. The whole variable domain, remainder taken from reference TRBV5-4 and TRBJ1-2, is ETGVTQSPTHLIKTRGQQVTLRCSSQSGHNTVSWYQQALGQGPQFIFQYYREEENGRGNFPPRFSGLQFPNYSSELNVNALELDDSALYLCASSLDGTVNYGYTFGSGTRLTVV.

DNA of the CDR3: TGTGCCAGCAGCCTCAAAAATGAGCAGTTCTTC. This translates into CASSLKNEQFF. This sequence joins TRBV7-6 and TRBJ2-1; D unresolved. The V gene's germline CDR1 is SGHVS and CDR2 FNYEAQ. Trimming cost V 5 bases and J 7 bases, with 6 bases left between them. The CDR3 sequence is 11 residues long.

The chain joins TRBV19 to TRBJ2-6, with no clear D. The CDR3 loop spans 13 amino acids. The ends were cut back, 7 bases at V and 4 bases at J, with 8 bases in the middle. In germline, CDR1 is LNHDA, CDR2 SQIVND (reference sequence). In nucleotides, the CDR3 is TGTGCCAGTAAACGACCCGGGGCCAACGTCCTGACTTTC. It yields the protein CASKRPGANVLTF.

The rearrangement joins TRBV7-8 to TRBJ2-7, with D perhaps given as TRBD1 or TRBD2 (5 bases each). Trimming shortened V by 5 bases and J by 7 bases, and 9 bases separated the two germline ends. CDR1 is SGHVS, CDR2 FQNEAQ, per germline. This CDR3 spans 11 amino acids. The CDR3 here is CASSQGAEQYF. CDR3 nucleotide sequence: TGTGCCAGCAGCCAGGGAGCAGAGCAGTACTTC.

The V gene is TRBV6-1, the J gene TRBJ2-7; 7 positions match TRBD1. Looked up from germline, CDR1 is MNHNS and CDR2 is SASEGT. This CDR3 contains 13 residues. Losses at the gene ends were 7 bases for V and 4 bases for J; bases not matched to a gene: 7. Written as DNA, the CDR3 is TGTGCCAGCACTCCGGGACAGCAATACGAGCAGTACTTC. Translation gives CASTPGQQYEQYF.

A few counts support this clone. This chain uses TRBV28 with TRBJ2-5; weak D call: TRBD2 (7 bases). The ends were cut back, 4 bases at V and 5 bases at J, with 17 bases in the middle. Germline CDR1 MDHEN, CDR2 SYDVKM. This CDR3 comprises 15 residues. CDR3 nucleotide sequence: TGTGCCAGCAGTTCCATGGGGGGGGCTGGGGAGACCCAGTACTTC. As protein: CASSSMGGAGETQYF.

J is TRBJ2-2 and V is TRBV19; D unclear. The germline V gene encodes CDR1 LNHDA and CDR2 SQIVND (reference sequence). V shed 5 bases and J shed 3 bases, with 10 bases lying between them. The CDR3 loop spans 14 amino acids. The CDR3: CASSPSFYTGELFF. The CDR3 DNA sequence: TGTGCCAGTAGTCCATCTTTCTACACCGGGGAGCTGTTTTTT.

The chain is built from TRBV28 and TRBJ2-1; 8 bases align to TRBD2. CDR3 length equals 15 residues. With V trimmed by 5 bases and J by 6 bases, 9 bases remained unmatched. Germline V gene lookup returns CDR1 MDHEN and CDR2 SYDVKM. The CDR3 nucleotides read TGTGCCAGCAGTATCGGACTAGCATCACTCAATGAGCAGTTCTTC. As protein: CASSIGLASLNEQFF. The whole variable domain, filled in from reference TRBV28 and TRBJ2-1, reads DVKVTQSSRYLVKRTGEKVFLECVQDMDHENMFWYRQDPGLGLRLIYFSYDVKMKEKGDIPEGYSVSREKKERFSLILESASTNQTSMYLCASSIGLASLNEQFFGPGTRLTVL.

CDR3: CASSWELAGYSYEQYF. The DNA of the CDR3 is TGTGCCAGCAGCTGGGAACTAGCGGGATACTCCTACGAGCAGTACTTC. The chain recombines TRBV5-6 with TRBJ2-7, with TRBD2 matching 10 bases. Losses at the gene ends were 3 bases for V and 0 bases for J; bases not matched to a gene: 6. The germline V gene has CDR1 SGHDT and CDR2 YYEEEE. CDR3 length: 16 amino acids. Complete variable domain (other parts from reference TRBV5-6 and TRBJ2-7): DAGVTQSPTHLIKTRGQQVTLRCSPKSGHDTVSWYQQALGQGPQFIFQYYEEEERQRGNFPDRFSGHQFPNYSSELNVNALLLGDSALYLCASSWELAGYSYEQYFGPGTRLTVT.

The J gene is TRBJ1-2, the V gene TRBV7-9, with D possibly TRBD1 on 6 matching bases. The CDR3 has 13 residues. Trimming removed 5 bases from V and 8 bases from J, with 15 bases in between. Germline CDR1 and CDR2: SEHNR and FQNEAQ (reference sequence). The CDR3 nucleotides read TGTGCCAGCAGCGCTAACAGGGTTTGGGGCTACACCTTC. This encodes CASSANRVWGYTF.

This chain connects TRBV7-9 to TRBJ2-5, with TRBD2 matching over 10 bases. This CDR3 is built from 15 residues. Trimming removed 1 base from V and 2 bases from J; junction bases left unmatched: 1. The V gene's germline CDR1 is SEHNR and CDR2 FQNEAQ (reference sequence). DNA of the CDR3: TGTGCCAGCAGCTTAGGACTAGCGGGTCAAGAGACCCAGTACTTC. It is translated as CASSLGLAGQETQYF.

V usage is TRBV27 and J usage is TRBJ1-5, with 12 positions matching TRBD1. Germline CDR1 reads MNHEY; CDR2 reads SMNVEV (reference sequence). CDR3 length equals 16 residues. Trimming at V came to 3 bases and at J to 7 bases, leaving 7 bases not matched to a gene. CDR3 sequence: CASSFQGQGAGQPQHF. In DNA form, the CDR3 reads TGTGCCAGCAGTTTCCAGGGACAGGGGGCTGGACAGCCCCAGCATTTT.

This clone was found a few times. The V call is TRBV29-1, the J call TRBJ1-2; no clear D gene. This CDR3 is built from 17 residues. Germline V lookup: CDR1 SQVTM, CDR2 ANQGSEA. V lost 0 bases, J lost 8 bases, and 25 bases lay in between. CDR3 DNA: TGCAGCGTTGAAGAAGTCCTCGGCAGGCCCGGAGTCTGGGGCTACACCTTC. Protein sequence: CSVEEVLGRPGVWGYTF.

The chain joins TRBV18 to TRBJ2-7; the match to TRBD1 covers 12 bases. Germline CDR1 KGHSH, CDR2 LQKENI. Trimming took 4 bases from V and 7 from J; bases not matched to a gene: 5. This CDR3 is 14 amino acids long. This chain's CDR3 is CASSRGQGAGEQYF. In DNA, the CDR3 is TGTGCCAGCTCACGGGGACAGGGGGCTGGAGAGCAGTACTTC.

The V call is TRBV28, the J call TRBJ2-7; 7 bases map to TRBD1. Germline values: CDR1 MDHEN, CDR2 SYDVKM. The CDR3 sequence is 16 residues long. V lost 4 bases to trimming and J lost 2 bases; unmatched junction nucleotides: 11. Here the CDR3 DNA reads TGTGCCAGCAGTTATAGCTTAACAGGGGCGACCTACGAGCAGTACTTC. Encoded protein: CASSYSLTGATYEQYF.

The chain joins TRBV30 to TRBJ2-1, with 15 bases lining up with TRBD2. CDR3 size: 17 residues. Germline CDR1 GTSNPN, CDR2 SVGIG (reference sequence). J lost 8 bases, V lost 0 bases, and 8 bases had no gene match. The CDR3 reads CAWSVGTSGRSGDEQFF. In nucleotides, the CDR3 is TGTGCCTGGAGTGTAGGGACTAGCGGGAGGAGTGGGGATGAGCAGTTCTTC.

The chain joins TRBV6-1 to TRBJ1-5; the D is unclear. The CDR3 spans 17 residues. Trimming shortened V by 0 bases and J by 6 bases, and 18 bases separated the two germline ends. Looked up from germline, CDR1 is MNHNS and CDR2 is SASEGT. CDR3 DNA: TGTGCCAGCAGTGAAGCGTACACCCTGTTGGTTGGTCAGCCCCAGCATTTT. This translates into CASSEAYTLLVGQPQHF.

The chain is built from TRBV6-5 and TRBJ2-7; perhaps TRBD2 as D (5 bases). Deletions cut 2 bases from V and 5 bases from J, with 10 bases between. From germline, CDR1 is MNHEY and CDR2 SVGAGI. The CDR3 spans 13 residues. The CDR3 DNA reads TGTGCCAGCAGTTACGGGAACGGGAACGAGCAGTACTTC. Protein sequence: CASSYGNGNEQYF.

Concerning this clone itself: Other DNA sequences from this sample encode an identical CDR3 as well. The chain links TRBV7-9 to TRBJ1-3, with no clear D. The CDR3 runs 11 residues. CDR1 is SEHNR, CDR2 FQNEAQ, per germline (reference sequence). Trimming stripped 5 bases from V and 8 bases from J, with 7 bases between. CDR3 sequence reads: CASSLGDTIYF. CDR3 in DNA: TGTGCCAGCAGCCTCGGAGACACCATATATTTT.

V is TRBV4-1 and J is TRBJ2-1, with TRBD2 identical over 11 bases. In germline, CDR1 is MGHRA, CDR2 YSYEKL. The CDR3 totals 15 residues. V was clipped by 5 bases and J by 6 bases; unmatched bases: 6. CDR3: CASSSSGGPLNEQFF. The CDR3 bases are TGCGCCAGCAGCTCTAGCGGGGGGCCGCTCAATGAGCAGTTCTTC.